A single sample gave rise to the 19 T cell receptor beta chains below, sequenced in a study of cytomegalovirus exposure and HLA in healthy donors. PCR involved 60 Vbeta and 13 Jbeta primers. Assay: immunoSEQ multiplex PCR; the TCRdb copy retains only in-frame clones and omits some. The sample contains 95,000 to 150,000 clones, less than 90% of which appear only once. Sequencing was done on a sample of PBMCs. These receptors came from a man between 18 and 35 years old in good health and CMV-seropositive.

The CDR3 DNA follows: TGTGCCAGCAGTCTCGGGACAGGGGGGAATTCACCCCTCCACTTT. It translates to CASSLGTGGNSPLHF. V and J are TRBV6-5 and TRBJ1-6; 11 bases map to TRBD1. This CDR3 spans 15 amino acids. Trimming at V came to 5 bases and at J to 7 bases, leaving 4 bases not matched to a gene. CDR1 MNHEY and CDR2 SVGAGI come from the germline V gene.

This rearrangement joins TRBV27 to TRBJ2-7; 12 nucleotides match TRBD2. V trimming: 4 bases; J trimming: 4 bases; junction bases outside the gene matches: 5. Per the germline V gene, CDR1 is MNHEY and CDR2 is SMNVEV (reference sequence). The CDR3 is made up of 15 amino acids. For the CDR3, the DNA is TGTGCCAGCAGTTCCACGACTAGCGGGGGATACGAGCAGTACTTC. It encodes CASSSTTSGGYEQYF.

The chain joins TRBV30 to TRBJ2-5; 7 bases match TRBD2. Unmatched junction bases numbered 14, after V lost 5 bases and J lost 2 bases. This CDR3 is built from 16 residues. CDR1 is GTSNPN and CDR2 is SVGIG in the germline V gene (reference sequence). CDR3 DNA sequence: TGTGCCTGGGCCATGGGAGGGTCAGCCATACAAGAGACCCAGTACTTC. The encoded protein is CAWAMGGSAIQETQYF.

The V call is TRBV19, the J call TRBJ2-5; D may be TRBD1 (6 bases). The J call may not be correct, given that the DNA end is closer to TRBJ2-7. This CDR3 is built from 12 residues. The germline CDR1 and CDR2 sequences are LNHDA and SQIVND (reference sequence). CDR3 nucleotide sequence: TGTGCCAGTGGACAGTTTTCCTACGAGCAGTACTTC. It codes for CASGQFSYEQYF.

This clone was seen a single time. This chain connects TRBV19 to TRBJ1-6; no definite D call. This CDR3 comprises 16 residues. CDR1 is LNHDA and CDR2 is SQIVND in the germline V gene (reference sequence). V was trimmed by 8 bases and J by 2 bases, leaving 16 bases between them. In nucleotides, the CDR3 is TGTGCCAGTGCCGACTCCGGAGGCACCTATAATTCACCCCTCCACTTT. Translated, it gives CASADSGGTYNSPLHF.

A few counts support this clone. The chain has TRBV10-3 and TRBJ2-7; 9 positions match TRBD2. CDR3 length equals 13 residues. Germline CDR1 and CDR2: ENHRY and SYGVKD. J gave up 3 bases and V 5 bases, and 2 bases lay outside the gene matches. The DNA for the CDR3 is TGTGCCATCAGTTCGACTAGCGGCTACGAGCAGTACTTC. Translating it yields CAISSTSGYEQYF.

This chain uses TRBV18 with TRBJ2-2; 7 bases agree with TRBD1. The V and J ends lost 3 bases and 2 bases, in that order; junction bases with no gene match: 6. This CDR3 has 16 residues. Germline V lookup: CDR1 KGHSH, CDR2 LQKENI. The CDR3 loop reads CASSPLDRVNTGELFF. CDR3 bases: TGTGCCAGCTCACCTCTTGACAGGGTCAACACCGGGGAGCTGTTTTTT.

The CDR3 sequence: CASSRQPASYEQYF. The CDR3 nucleotides read TGTGCCAGCAGCAGACAGCCAGCCTCCTACGAGCAGTACTTC. The chain carries TRBV6-5 and TRBJ2-7; weak D call: TRBD1 (5 bases). Germline V lookup: CDR1 MNHEY, CDR2 SVGAGI. There are 14 residues in the CDR3. Deletions cut 6 bases from V and 0 bases from J, with 12 bases between.

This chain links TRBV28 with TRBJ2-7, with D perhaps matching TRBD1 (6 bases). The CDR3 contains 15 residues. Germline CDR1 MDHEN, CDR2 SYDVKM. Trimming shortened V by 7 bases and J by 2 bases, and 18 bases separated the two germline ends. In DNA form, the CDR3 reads TGTGCCAGCAATCCGGGACAACCTATACCCTACGAGCAGTACTTC. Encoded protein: CASNPGQPIPYEQYF.

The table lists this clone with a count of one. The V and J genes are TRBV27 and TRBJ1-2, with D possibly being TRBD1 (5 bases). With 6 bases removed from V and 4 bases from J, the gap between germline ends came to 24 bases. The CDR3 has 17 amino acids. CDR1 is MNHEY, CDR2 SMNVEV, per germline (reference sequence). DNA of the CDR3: TGTGCCAGCAGCCCTACCGGGGGAGCTAAGGGCCTCTATGGCTACACCTTC. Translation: CASSPTGGAKGLYGYTF.

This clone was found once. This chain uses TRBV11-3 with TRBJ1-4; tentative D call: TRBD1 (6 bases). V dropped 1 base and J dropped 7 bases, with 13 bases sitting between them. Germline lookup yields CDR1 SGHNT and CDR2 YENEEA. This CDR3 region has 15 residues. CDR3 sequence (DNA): TGTGCCAGCAGCTTAGGAGGCAGGGGTGGTGAAAAACTGTTTTTT. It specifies CASSLGGRGGEKLFF. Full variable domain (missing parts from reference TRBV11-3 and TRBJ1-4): EAGVVQSPRYKIIEKKQPVAFWCNPISGHNTLYWYLQNLGQGPELLIRYENEEAVDDSQLPKDRFSAERLKGVDSTLKIQPAELGDSAVYLCASSLGGRGGEKLFFGSGTQLSVL.

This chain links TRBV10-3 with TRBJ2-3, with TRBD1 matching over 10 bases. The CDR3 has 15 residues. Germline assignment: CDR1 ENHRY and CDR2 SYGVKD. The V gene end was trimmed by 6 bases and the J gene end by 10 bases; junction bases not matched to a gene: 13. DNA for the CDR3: TGTGCCATCAGGTCGACAGGGGGCGCTGATGGCTCGCAGTATTTT. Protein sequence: CAIRSTGGADGSQYF.

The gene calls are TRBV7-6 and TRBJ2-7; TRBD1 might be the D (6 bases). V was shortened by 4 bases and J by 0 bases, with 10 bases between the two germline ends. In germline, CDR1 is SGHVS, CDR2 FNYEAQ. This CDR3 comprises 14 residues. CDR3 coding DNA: TGTGCCAGCAGCTCCCGGGACACCTCCTACGAGCAGTACTTC. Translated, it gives CASSSRDTSYEQYF. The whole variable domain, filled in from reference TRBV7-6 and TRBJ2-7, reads GAGVSQSPRYKVTKRGQDVALRCDPISGHVSLYWYRQALGQGPEFLTYFNYEAQQDKSGLPNDRFSAERPEGSISTLTIQRTEQRDSAMYRCASSSRDTSYEQYFGPGTRLTVT.

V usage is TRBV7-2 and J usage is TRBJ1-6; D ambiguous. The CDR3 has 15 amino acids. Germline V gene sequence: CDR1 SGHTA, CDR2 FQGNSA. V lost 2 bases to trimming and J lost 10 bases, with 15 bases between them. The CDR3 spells CASSLSQHSGSPLHF. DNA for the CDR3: TGTGCCAGCAGCTTATCACAGCATTCGGGGTCACCCCTCCACTTT.

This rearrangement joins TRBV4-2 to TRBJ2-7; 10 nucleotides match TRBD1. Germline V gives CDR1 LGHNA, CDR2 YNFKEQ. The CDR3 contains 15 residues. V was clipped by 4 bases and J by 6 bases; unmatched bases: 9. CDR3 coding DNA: TGTGCCAGCAGCCTACCCGGGACAGGGGCCTCCGAGCAGTACTTC. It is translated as CASSLPGTGASEQYF.

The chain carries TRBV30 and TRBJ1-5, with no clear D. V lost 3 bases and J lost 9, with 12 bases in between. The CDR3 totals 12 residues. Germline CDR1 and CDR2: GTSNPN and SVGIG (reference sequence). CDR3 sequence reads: CAWSPGLGPQHF. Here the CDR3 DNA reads TGTGCCTGGAGCCCGGGTTTGGGGCCCCAGCATTTT.

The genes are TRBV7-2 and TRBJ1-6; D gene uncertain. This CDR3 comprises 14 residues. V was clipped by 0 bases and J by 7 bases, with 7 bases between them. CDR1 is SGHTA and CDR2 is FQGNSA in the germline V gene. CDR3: CASSLAGGNSPLHF. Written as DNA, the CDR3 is TGTGCCAGCAGCTTAGCCGGCGGAAATTCACCCCTCCACTTT.

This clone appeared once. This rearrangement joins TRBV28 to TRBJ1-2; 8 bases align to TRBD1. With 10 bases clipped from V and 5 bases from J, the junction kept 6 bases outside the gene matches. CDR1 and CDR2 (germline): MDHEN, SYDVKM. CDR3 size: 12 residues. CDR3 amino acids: CATTGGNYGYTF. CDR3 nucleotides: TGTGCCACCACAGGGGGGAATTATGGCTACACCTTC.

The chain's CDR3 is CASSLGGGASYEQYF. In nucleotides, the CDR3 is TGTGCCAGCAGCTTAGGAGGGGGCGCATCCTACGAGCAGTACTTC. The gene calls are TRBV7-2 and TRBJ2-7, with 7 nucleotides matching TRBD1. The CDR3 runs to 15 residues. After removal of 1 base from V and 1 base from J, the junction contained 4 bases not matched to a gene. The germline V gene encodes CDR1 SGHTA and CDR2 FQGNSA. The full variable domain, completed using reference TRBV7-2 and TRBJ2-7, is GAGVSQSPSNKVTEKGKDVELRCDPISGHTALYWYRQSLGQGLEFLIYFQGNSAPDKSGLPSDRFSAERTGGSVSTLTIQRTQQEDSAVYLCASSLGGGASYEQYFGPGTRLTVT.